This T cell receptor beta chain was found in a study of cytomegalovirus exposure and HLA in healthy donors. Study-level points and caveats: Analyzed later, association rates of TCRs varied across HLA loci, with DRB1 most and HLA-C fewest. Solely CMV serostatus was available to characterize immune exposure. Some V segments, TRBV6-2 and TRBV6-3 among them, were indistinguishable and were therefore excluded.

Trimming removed 5 bases at V and 2 bases at J, with 15 bases between. The CDR3 sequence is 14 residues long. Germline V gene lookup returns CDR1 SQVTM and CDR2 ANQGSEA. On this clone: The antigen is not known.

The PCR ran on 60 Vbeta and 13 Jbeta primers. The data were produced by immunoSEQ multiplex PCR, yet TCRdb's version contains in-frame clones alone and is incomplete. The sample holds fewer than 80,000 clones, less than 85% seen once. The clonotype originates from a woman in her 30s in good health and CMV-seronegative. The sample comprised PBMCs. The J gene is TRBJ1-2, the V gene TRBV29-1; the D is unclear. The CDR3 spells CSVSPRSPNYGYTF. DNA of the CDR3: TGCAGCGTTTCGCCCAGATCCCCCAACTATGGCTACACCTTC.